The rows below give T cell receptor beta chains drawn from one sample of a study of CD8 T cells in Susac syndrome. One entry per CDR3 protein results from TCRdb running MiXCR on the immunoSEQ multiplex PCR reads. This table has 150,000 to 200,000 distinct CDR3 sequences, around 94% appearing once. The sample comprised CD4+ T cells from PBMCs. The receptors stem from a human donor with Susac syndrome. The CDR3 runs from the conserved cysteine through the conserved F or W. Each record gives: CDR3 protein, V gene.

CDR3aa: CASGPTLLAPSSYNEQFF
v_gene: TRBV5-1

CDR3aa: CATSRPIGNTGELFF
v_gene: TRBV15

CDR3aa: CAWHTGTGGYEQYF
v_gene: TRBV30

CDR3aa: CASRPNRGATEAFF
v_gene: TRBV27

CDR3aa: CASSPGQDYGYTF
v_gene: TRBV18

CDR3aa: CSARDHKYGYTF
v_gene: TRBV20-1

CDR3aa: CASSQQKGAGANVLTF
v_gene: TRBV4-3

CDR3aa: CSVDRLAGGNGEQFF
v_gene: TRBV29-1

CDR3aa: CASSGTGYEQYF
v_gene: TRBV3-1

CDR3aa: CASSEYRTDQPQHF
v_gene: TRBV25-1

CDR3aa: CASSPTRQGPEYSNQPQHF
v_gene: TRBV28

CDR3aa: CASSPGLPGTYEQYF
v_gene: TRBV18

CDR3aa: CASSPRGVGTDTQYF
v_gene: TRBV7-3

CDR3aa: CASSPRIQAVVEVRQFF
v_gene: TRBV28

CDR3aa: CASSSLGQANTGELFF
v_gene: TRBV14

CDR3aa: CATSDSIDNEQFF
v_gene: TRBV24-1

CDR3aa: CASSSRTGGGEAFF
v_gene: TRBV5-4

CDR3aa: CTSSPPTGGTGELFF
v_gene: TRBV1

CDR3aa: CSASASGAGGNEQYF
v_gene: TRBV20-1

CDR3aa: CSAPRASGNSYNEQFF
v_gene: TRBV20-1

CDR3aa: CAWKVTGWVNTEAFF
v_gene: TRBV30

CDR3aa: CASSLGGQLGTDTQYF
v_gene: TRBV11-2

CDR3aa: CASSFGGGSLAETQYF
v_gene: TRBV5-6

CDR3aa: CSASIGGYEQYF
v_gene: TRBV20-1

CDR3aa: CASSRQLGYEQYF
v_gene: TRBV28

CDR3aa: CASSPAGDAREQYF
v_gene: TRBV3-1

CDR3aa: CASSQDTYYEQYF
v_gene: TRBV4-1

CDR3aa: CASTGDSALWNEQFF
v_gene: TRBV30

CDR3aa: CASSFIRADTEAFF
v_gene: TRBV12-3/TRBV12-4

CDR3aa: CAISGQGAVRQFF
v_gene: TRBV10-3

CDR3aa: CASSLLVTSGSEETQYF
v_gene: TRBV12-3/TRBV12-4

CDR3aa: CASSPTQGLSEAFF
v_gene: TRBV11-1

CDR3aa: CAWSRQAGNTIYF
v_gene: TRBV30

CDR3aa: CASSSSRSTDTQYF
v_gene: TRBV13

CDR3aa: CASSQDLAGVGEQYF
v_gene: TRBV4-2

CDR3aa: CASSLEGQGVNIQYF
v_gene: TRBV28

CDR3aa: CSARERQGRSYNEQFF
v_gene: TRBV20-1

CDR3aa: CSVVGRLPYNEQFF
v_gene: TRBV29-1

CDR3aa: CASRDRDRVLGYTF
v_gene: TRBV28